This paragraph covers one T cell receptor beta chain sequence. There is no known antigen for this receptor. For each CD8+ T cell subset, flow sorting was done in triplicate, and some 300,000 cells per subset went directly into RLT lysis buffer. Naive CD8+ T cells were defined stringently as CD45RO-CCR7+CD27+CD95- to exclude memory contaminants. Peripheral blood mononuclear cells were isolated from buffy coats by standard density gradient centrifugation. Naive CXCR3-negative and CXCR3-positive CD8+ T cells were flow-sorted on a FACSAria III. Total RNA was extracted from sorted cells using an RNeasy Mini Kit. CDR1 SGHRS and CDR2 YFSETQ are derived from the germline V gene. From the cysteine up to the phenylalanine, the CDR3 has a length of 15 residues. No DNA accompanies this entry. The sample comes from a study of CXCR3-negative and CXCR3-positive naive CD8 T cells (dated by TCRdb to between 2019 and 2020). In the study overall: In total, approximately 140 million TRB reads were obtained, or roughly 1.5 +/- 0.3 million reads per library. The diversity and physicochemical repertoire analyses included some 11 donors pooled from two independent experiments. The TRBV-TRBJ cluster analysis covered naive subsets from roughly five donors and memory cells from 3 donors.

TCRdb names NextSeq 550 as the instrument used. The Human TCR Profiling Kit (MiLaboratory) was used to prepare UMI-labeled 5' RACE TRB cDNA libraries. cDNA synthesis used the entire amount of extracted RNA, and PCR amplification then used the entire amount of cDNA produced. Libraries were prepared in parallel with an identical number of PCR cycles. Turning to the authors' computational methods: With a minimum of two reads required per UMI, MIGEC and MiXCR pulled out about 57,000 +/- 9,900 unique UMI-labeled TRB cDNA molecules from each library. An average of approximately 40,000 +/- 10,000 functional in-frame TRB CDR3 nucleotide clonotypes without stop codons was found per library. After downsampling to 5000 UMI-labeled TRB molecules per sample, diversity metrics such as normalized Shannon-Wiener and Chao1 were calculated in VDJtools. For the central five CDR3 residues, VDJtools calculated physicochemical properties weighted by clonotype size, namely interaction energy, strength, volume and Kidera factor 4. TCRdb reprocessed the sequencing reads and holds a single record per CDR3 protein sequence, with no DNA. TCRdb, not the authors, supplied the V and J calls. This sample's clone table shows 40,000 to 45,000 distinct CDR3 sequences. Jointly, the top ten make up approximately 1.9% of the sample.

What the work shows at the level of the full study, not this receptor alone: Because surface CD5, which is linked to self-reactivity in mice, was comparable between the naive subsets, TCR interaction strength was also inferred from the physicochemical properties of TRB CDR3s. TRBV-TRBJ usage was similar between naive CXCR3-negative and CXCR3-positive cells from the same donor, while memory cells showed distinct patterns. Compared with CXCR3-negative naive cells, CXCR3-positive naive cells had TRB CDR3s with higher hydrophobicity (lower Kidera factor 4), lower energy, and higher strength and volume indices. Freshly isolated PBMCs were used for most assays because CXCR3 expression went down partially after cryopreservation. Comparably high repertoire diversity was found in both naive subsets, whereas much lower repertoire diversity was found in memory CD8+ T cells.

The sample consisted of naive CXCR3- CD8+ T cells from blood. The sample's cell subset or site label, in plain terms: CD45RO-CCR7+CD27+CD95- naive CD8+ T cells lacking CXCR3 (TNR3-). The sequence was collected from a human donor in good health. Some clones in this sample may be carry-over from other donors' samples. The V and J genes are TRBV5-1 and TRBJ2-7; TCRdb outputs TRBD1, but without DNA this stays unchecked. CDR3 reads: CASSRGQGDWYEQYF.